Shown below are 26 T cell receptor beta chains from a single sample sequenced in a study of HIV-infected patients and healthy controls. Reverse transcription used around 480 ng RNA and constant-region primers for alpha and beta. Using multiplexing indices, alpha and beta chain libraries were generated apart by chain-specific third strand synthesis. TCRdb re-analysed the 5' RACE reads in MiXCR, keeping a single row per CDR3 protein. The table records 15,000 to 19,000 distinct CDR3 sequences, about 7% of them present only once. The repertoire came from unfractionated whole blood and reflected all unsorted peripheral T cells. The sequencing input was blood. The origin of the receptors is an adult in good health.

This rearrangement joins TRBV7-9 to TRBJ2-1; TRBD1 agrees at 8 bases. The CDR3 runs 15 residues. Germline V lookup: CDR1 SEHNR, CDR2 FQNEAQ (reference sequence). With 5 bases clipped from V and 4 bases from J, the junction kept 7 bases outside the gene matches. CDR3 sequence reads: CASSPGQVLYNEQFF. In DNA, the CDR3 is TGTGCCAGCAGCCCGGGACAGGTCTTATACAATGAGCAGTTCTTC.

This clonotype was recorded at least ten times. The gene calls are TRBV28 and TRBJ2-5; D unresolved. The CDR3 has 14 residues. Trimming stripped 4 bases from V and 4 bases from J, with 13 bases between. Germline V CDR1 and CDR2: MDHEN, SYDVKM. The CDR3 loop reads CASSSFVFGETQYF. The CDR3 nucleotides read TGTGCCAGCAGTTCGTTCGTGTTCGGAGAGACCCAGTACTTC. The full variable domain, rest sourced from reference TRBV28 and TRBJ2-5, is DVKVTQSSRYLVKRTGEKVFLECVQDMDHENMFWYRQDPGLGLRLIYFSYDVKMKEKGDIPEGYSVSREKKERFSLILESASTNQTSMYLCASSSFVFGETQYFGPGTRLLVL.

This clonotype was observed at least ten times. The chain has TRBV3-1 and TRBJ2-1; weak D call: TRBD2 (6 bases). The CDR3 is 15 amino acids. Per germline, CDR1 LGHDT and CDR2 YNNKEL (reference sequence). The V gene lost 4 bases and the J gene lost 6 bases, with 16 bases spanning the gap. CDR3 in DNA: TGTGCCAGCAGCCGGGTTGGAGGGCCGGTCAATGAGCAGTTCTTC. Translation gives CASSRVGGPVNEQFF.

In nucleotides, the CDR3 is TGCGCCAGCACCCATACCCCGGGGTGGCAGGATACGCAGTATTTT. This sequence encodes CASTHTPGWQDTQYF. The chain has TRBV5-1 and TRBJ2-3; a weak D match, TRBD2 (5 bases). Between the trimmed V and J ends, which lost 6 bases and 6 bases, there was a span of 20 bases. Per the germline V gene, CDR1 is SGHRS and CDR2 is YFSETQ. This CDR3 region has 15 residues.

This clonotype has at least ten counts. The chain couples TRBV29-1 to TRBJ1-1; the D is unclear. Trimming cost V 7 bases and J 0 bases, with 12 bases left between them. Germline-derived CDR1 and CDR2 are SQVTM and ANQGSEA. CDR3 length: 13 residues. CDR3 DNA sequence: TGCAGCGCCGAACAGAGTATGAACACTGAAGCTTTCTTT. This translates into CSAEQSMNTEAFF.

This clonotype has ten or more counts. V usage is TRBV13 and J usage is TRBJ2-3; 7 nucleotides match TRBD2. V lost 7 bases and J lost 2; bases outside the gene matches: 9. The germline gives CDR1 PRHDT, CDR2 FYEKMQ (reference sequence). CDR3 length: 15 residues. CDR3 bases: TGTGCCAGCACTCCGGGGGGACTAAACACAGATACGCAGTATTTT. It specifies CASTPGGLNTDTQYF.

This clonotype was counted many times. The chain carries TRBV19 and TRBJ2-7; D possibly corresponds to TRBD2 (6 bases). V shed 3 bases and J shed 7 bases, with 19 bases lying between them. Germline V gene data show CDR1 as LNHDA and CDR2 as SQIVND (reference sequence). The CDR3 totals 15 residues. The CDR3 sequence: CASSMGGRPVYEQYF. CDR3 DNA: TGTGCCAGTAGTATGGGGGGACGGCCTGTTTATGAGCAGTACTTC.

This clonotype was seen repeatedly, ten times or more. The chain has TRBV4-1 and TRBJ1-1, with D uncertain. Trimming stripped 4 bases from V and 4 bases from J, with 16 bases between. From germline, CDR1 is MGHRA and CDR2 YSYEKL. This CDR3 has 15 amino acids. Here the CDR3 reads CASSLLNNQLTEAFF. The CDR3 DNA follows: TGCGCCAGCAGCCTTTTGAACAATCAACTCACTGAAGCTTTCTTT.

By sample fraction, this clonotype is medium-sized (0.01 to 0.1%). CDR3 nucleotide sequence: TGTGCCAGCAGCTTGGGGACTAGCGGTACTATCTACAATGAGCAGTTCTTC. This translates into CASSLGTSGTIYNEQFF. J is TRBJ2-1 and V is TRBV5-4, with TRBD2 identical over 10 bases. The CDR3 has 17 amino acids. V was clipped by 0 bases and J by 3 bases; unmatched bases: 6. Germline V CDR1 and CDR2: SGHNT, YYREEE (reference sequence).

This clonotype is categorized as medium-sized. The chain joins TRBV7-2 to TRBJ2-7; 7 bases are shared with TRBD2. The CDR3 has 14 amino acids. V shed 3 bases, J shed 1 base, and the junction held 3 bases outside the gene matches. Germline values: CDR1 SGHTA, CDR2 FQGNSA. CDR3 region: CASSFRRESYEQYF. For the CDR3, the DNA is TGTGCCAGCAGCTTTAGGCGGGAGTCCTACGAGCAGTACTTC. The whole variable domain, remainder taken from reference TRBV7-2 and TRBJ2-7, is GAGVSQSPSNKVTEKGKDVELRCDPISGHTALYWYRQSLGQGLEFLIYFQGNSAPDKSGLPSDRFSAERTGGSVSTLTIQRTQQEDSAVYLCASSFRRESYEQYFGPGTRLTVT.

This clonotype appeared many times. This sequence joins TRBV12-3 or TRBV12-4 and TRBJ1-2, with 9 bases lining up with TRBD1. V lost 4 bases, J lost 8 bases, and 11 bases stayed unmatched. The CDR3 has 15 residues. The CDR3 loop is CASSSNPRQGGGYTF. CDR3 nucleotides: TGTGCCAGCAGTTCCAACCCCCGACAGGGGGGGGGCTACACCTTC.

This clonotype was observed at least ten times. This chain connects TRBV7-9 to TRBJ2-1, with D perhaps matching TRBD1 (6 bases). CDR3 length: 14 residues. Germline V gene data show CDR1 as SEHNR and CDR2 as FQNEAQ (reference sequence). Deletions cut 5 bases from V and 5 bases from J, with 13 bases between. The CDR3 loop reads CASSITGTNNEQFF. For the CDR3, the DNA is TGTGCCAGCAGCATTACCGGGACAAACAATGAGCAGTTCTTC.

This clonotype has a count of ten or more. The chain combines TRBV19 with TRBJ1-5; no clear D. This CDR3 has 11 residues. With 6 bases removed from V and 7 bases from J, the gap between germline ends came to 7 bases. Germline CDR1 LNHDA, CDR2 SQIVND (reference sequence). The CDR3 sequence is CASSIPQPQHF. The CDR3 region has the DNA TGTGCCAGTAGCATCCCGCAGCCCCAGCATTTT.

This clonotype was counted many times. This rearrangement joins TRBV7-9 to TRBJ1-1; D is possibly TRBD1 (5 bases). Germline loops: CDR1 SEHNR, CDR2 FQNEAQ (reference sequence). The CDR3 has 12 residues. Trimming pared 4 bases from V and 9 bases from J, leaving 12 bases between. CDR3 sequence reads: CASSSMEGKAFF. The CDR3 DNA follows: TGTGCCAGCAGCTCGATGGAGGGGAAAGCTTTCTTT.

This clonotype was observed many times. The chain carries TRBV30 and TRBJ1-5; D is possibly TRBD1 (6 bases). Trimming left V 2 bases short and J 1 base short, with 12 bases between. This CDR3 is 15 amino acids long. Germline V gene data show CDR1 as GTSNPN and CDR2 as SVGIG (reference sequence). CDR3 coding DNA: TGTGCCTGGAGTAAATATCAGGGGAGCAATCAGCCCCAGCATTTT. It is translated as CAWSKYQGSNQPQHF.

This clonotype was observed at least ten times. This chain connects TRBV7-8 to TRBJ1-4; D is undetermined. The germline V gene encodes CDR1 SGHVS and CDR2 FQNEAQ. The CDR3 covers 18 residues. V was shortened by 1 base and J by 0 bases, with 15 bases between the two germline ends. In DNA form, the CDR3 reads TGTGCCAGCAGCTTAGGGCGGAGGCTCGTTGCAACTAATGAAAAACTGTTTTTT. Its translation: CASSLGRRLVATNEKLFF.

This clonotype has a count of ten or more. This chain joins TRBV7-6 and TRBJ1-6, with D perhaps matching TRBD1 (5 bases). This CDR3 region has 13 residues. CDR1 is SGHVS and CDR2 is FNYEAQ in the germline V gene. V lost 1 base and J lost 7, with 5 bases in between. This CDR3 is CASSLGQNSPLHF. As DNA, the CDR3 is TGTGCCAGCAGCTTAGGACAGAATTCACCCCTCCACTTT.

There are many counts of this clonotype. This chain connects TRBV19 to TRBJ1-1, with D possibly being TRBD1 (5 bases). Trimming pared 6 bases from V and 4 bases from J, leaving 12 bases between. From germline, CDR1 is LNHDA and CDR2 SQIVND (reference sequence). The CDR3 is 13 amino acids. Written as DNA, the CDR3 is TGTGCCAGTAGGATCGGGGGAGGCACTGAAGCTTTCTTT. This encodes CASRIGGGTEAFF.

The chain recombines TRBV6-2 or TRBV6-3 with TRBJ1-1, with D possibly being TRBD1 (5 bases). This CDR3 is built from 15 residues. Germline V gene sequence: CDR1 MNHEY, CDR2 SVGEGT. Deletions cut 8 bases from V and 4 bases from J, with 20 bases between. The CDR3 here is CASLQREGMATEAFF. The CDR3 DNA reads TGTGCCAGCTTACAAAGGGAGGGGATGGCCACTGAAGCTTTCTTT.

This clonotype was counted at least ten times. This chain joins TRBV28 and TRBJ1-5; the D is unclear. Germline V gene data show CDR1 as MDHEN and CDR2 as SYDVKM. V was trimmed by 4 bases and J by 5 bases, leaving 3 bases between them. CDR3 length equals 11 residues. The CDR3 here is CASSSYQPQHF. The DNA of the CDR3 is TGTGCCAGCAGTTCTTATCAGCCCCAGCATTTT.

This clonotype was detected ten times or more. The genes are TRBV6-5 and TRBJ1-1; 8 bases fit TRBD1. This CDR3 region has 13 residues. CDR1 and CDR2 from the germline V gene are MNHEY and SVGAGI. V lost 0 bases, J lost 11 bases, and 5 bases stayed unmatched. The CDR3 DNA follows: TGTGCCAGCAGTTACTCATCAGGGGGCCCGGCTTTCTTT. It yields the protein CASSYSSGGPAFF.

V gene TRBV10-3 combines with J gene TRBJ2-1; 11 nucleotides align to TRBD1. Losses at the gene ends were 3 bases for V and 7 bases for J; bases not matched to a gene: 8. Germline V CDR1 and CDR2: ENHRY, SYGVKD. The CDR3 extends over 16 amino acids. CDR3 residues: CAISEYGQGAGNEQFF. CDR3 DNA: TGTGCCATCAGTGAATACGGACAGGGGGCGGGAAATGAGCAGTTCTTC.

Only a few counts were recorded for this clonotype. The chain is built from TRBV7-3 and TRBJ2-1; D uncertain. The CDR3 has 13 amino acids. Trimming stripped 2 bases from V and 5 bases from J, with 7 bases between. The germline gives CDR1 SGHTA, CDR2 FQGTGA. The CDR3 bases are TGTGCCAGCAGCTTAGGGGTAAACAATGAGCAGTTCTTC. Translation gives CASSLGVNNEQFF.

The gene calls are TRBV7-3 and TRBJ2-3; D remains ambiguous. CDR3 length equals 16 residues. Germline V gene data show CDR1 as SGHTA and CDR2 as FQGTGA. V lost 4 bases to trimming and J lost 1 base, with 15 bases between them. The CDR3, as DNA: TGTGCCAGCAGCTCCCGACGGGCGTCGGGCACAGATACGCAGTATTTT. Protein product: CASSSRRASGTDTQYF.

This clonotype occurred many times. The CDR3 is CASSHSSGQGYEQYF. The CDR3 bases are TGTGCCAGCAGCCACTCTTCGGGGCAGGGTTACGAGCAGTACTTC. This rearrangement joins TRBV7-2 to TRBJ2-7; the D gene could be TRBD1 or TRBD2 (5 bases each). V lost 5 bases and J 4 bases, leaving 18 bases between the germline ends. Germline CDR1 SGHTA, CDR2 FQGNSA. The CDR3 runs to 15 residues. Together with reference TRBV7-2 and TRBJ2-7, the CDR3 gives the full variable domain: GAGVSQSPSNKVTEKGKDVELRCDPISGHTALYWYRQSLGQGLEFLIYFQGNSAPDKSGLPSDRFSAERTGGSVSTLTIQRTQQEDSAVYLCASSHSSGQGYEQYFGPGTRLTVT.

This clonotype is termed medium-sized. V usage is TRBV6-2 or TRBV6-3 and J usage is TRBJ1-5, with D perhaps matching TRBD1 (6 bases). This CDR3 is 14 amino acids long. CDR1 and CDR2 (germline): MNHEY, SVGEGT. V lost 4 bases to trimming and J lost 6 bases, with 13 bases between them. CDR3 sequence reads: CASSSGGRIQPQHF. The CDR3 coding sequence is TGTGCCAGCAGTTCCGGGGGGCGGATTCAGCCCCAGCATTTT.